This T cell receptor beta chain is from a study of monozygotic twins with inflammatory bowel disease. Germline V gives CDR1 SNHLY, CDR2 FYNNEI. The CDR3 runs 13 residues. TCRdb processed the 5' RACE reads again and assigns one entry to each CDR3 protein, with no DNA. Its listing shows around 150,000 distinct CDR3 sequences. Sequencing was performed on blood. V and J are TRBV2 and TRBJ1-1; TCRdb selects TRBD1, and the lack of DNA leaves this call unchecked. The clonotype comes from a human donor with ulcerative colitis or Crohn's disease, or a healthy co-twin of an affected twin (not recorded which). The CDR3 protein is CASSRGINTEAFF.